Detailed here is one T cell receptor beta chain. Its specific antigen is unknown. Base qualities are not provided; no much larger clone lies one nucleotide away. TCR beta VDJ combination and CDR3 sequence profiling used genomic DNA as the template. An Illumina HiSeq 2000 was used for TCR repertoire sequencing. The authors processed their data as follows. TRBV/TRBJ rearrangement plots, CDR3 size and DJ length profiles, and Simpson's diversity index were used to assess repertoires. The immunodominant clone was defined as the most abundant DNA sequence in deep sequencing data. CDR3 amino acid sequences were checked for sharing between subjects and were compared against published repertoires and the VDJdb database. In-frame beta chains were kept once TCRdb had trimmed the public reads at Q25 with fastp and called clones with MiXCR. All rows with the same CDR3 protein become a single entry with the most common DNA and genes. TCRdb, not the authors, supplied the V and J calls. The sample profile shows about 270,000 distinct CDR3 sequences; around three fifths of them were found once. The ten largest clones add up to under 8.5% of the sample.

The study deep-sequenced TCR repertoires of sorted CD4+ and CD8+ blood T cells from severe aplastic anemia patients and healthy subjects. Ficoll-Paque density gradient centrifugation was used to isolate peripheral blood mononuclear cells. Before DNA extraction, CD4+ and CD8+ T cells were sorted with FACS or magnetic beads. This sample was taken from a study of CD8+CD57+ T cells in acquired aplastic anemia listed by TCRdb under 2018. Regarding the complete study: Extracted DNA from sorted CD4+ and CD8+ cells averaged approximately 3 ug, ranging from about 0.17 to 27.4 ug.

V is reduced by 3 bases and J by 2 bases, leaving a spacing of 20 bases between them. The germline V gene provides CDR1 SGHRS and CDR2 YFSETQ. The CDR3 runs 17 amino acids, cysteine and phenylalanine included. Only the CDR3 part of the read is kept: 51 bases, read in frame from the first base. What the authors observed across the whole study: Although 25 to 30 CD8+ CDR3 sequences were shared by patients and controls, these sequences appeared highly expressed in patients and within the immunodominant clones of patients. Between patients and healthy controls, no significant difference in CD8+ Simpson's diversity was found (P=0.060).

This receptor was taken from a human donor with severe aplastic anemia or a healthy control (not recorded which). The sequenced sample was sorted CD4+, CD8+, or CD8+CD57+ T cells (not recorded which) from PBMCs. This chain is built from TRBV5-1 and TRBJ1-2; tentative D gene TRBD1, with 6 bases matching. CDR3 sequence: CASSWNPGQRDNYGYTF. The nucleotide sequence is given as TGCGCCAGCAGCTGGAACCCCGGACAGAGAGACAACTATGGCTACACCTTC.